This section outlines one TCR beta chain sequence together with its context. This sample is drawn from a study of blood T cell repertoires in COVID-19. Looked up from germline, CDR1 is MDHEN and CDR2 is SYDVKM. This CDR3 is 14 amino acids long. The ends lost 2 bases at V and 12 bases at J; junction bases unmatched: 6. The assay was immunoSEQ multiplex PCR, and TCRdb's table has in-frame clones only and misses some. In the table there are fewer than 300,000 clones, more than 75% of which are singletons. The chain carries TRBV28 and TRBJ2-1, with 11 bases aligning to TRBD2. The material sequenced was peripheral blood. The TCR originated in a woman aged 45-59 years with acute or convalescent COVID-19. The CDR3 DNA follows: TGTGCCAGCAGTTTAATTAGCGGGAGGGTCGCGCAGTTCTTC. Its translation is CASSLISGRVAQFF.